Listed below are T cell receptor beta chains from one sample, sequenced in a study of T cell responses to AZD1222 COVID-19 vaccine. TCRdb's copy holds only in-frame clones and misses some; the assay was immunoSEQ multiplex PCR. Of approximately 71,000 clones in the sample, over 60% were seen once. This material consisted of peripheral blood, taken on day 0 of AZD1222 vaccination. The receptor source for this set is an adult in good health. CDR3s include the opening cysteine and the closing phenylalanine or tryptophan. D genes are given only for firm matches. Some rows mark clone size as missing; the rest say once, few, many or name a class of expanded clone.

j_gene	d_gene	v_gene	abundance	CDR3nt	CDR3aa
TRBJ1-2	NA	TRBV5-8	NA	TGTGCCGGGGGGGCTTTTTCAGGCAGGAACTATGGCTACACCTTC	CAGGAFSGRNYGYTF
TRBJ2-7	TRBD2	TRBV12-3/TRBV12-4	few	TGTGCCAGCAGTCCGGGACTAGCGCCCGAGCAGTACTTC	CASSPGLAPEQYF
TRBJ2-5	NA	TRBV18	NA	TGTGCCAGCTCACCGACCGCGGGGAAAGAGACCCAGTACTTC	CASSPTAGKETQYF
TRBJ1-5	NA	TRBV5-8	once	TGTGCCAGCAGCTTGGCCTCTAATCAGCCCCAGCATTTT	CASSLASNQPQHF
TRBJ2-1	NA	TRBV7-8	once	TGTGCCAGCAGCCAGAGGCGTATGGGGCAAACCCAGTTCTTC	CASSQRRMGQTQFF
TRBJ2-2	TRBD2	TRBV10-2	NA	TGCGCCAGCAGTCGCGGGGGGGCTATTAATACCGGGGAGCTGTTTTTT	CASSRGGAINTGELFF
TRBJ2-7	TRBD2	TRBV6-1	NA	TGTGCCAGCAGTGCGAAGAAGATCGGGGGGGCCTACGAGCAGTACTTC	CASSAKKIGGAYEQYF
TRBJ1-2	NA	TRBV11-2	NA	TGTGCCAGCAGCTTAGGACTTCTCTATGGCTACACCTTC	CASSLGLLYGYTF
TRBJ1-1	NA	TRBV6-6	NA	TGTGCCAGCAGTTATCACAGGTCCCCCTCGGAAGCTTTCTTT	CASSYHRSPSEAFF
TRBJ1-3	NA	TRBV28	NA	TGTGCCAGCAGTTGGCCCTCTGGAAACACCATATATTTT	CASSWPSGNTIYF
TRBJ1-1	NA	TRBV19	NA	TGTGCCAGTAGTATTTCAGGGTGGGATAGAAGGGCTGAAGCTTTCTTT	CASSISGWDRRAEAFF
TRBJ2-2	TRBD1	TRBV2	NA	TGTGCCAGCAGTGAATACATGTCCGGGACAGTGAACACCGGGGAGCTGTTTTTT	CASSEYMSGTVNTGELFF
TRBJ2-1	NA	TRBV6-2/TRBV6-3	NA	TGTGCCAGCAGTTACCGCAGGGGCCGGAATGAGCAGTTCTTC	CASSYRRGRNEQFF
TRBJ1-5	TRBD1	TRBV5-1	NA	TGCGCCAGCAGCTTGGGGAACTCCGGGACAGGTGATCAGCCCCAGCATTTT	CASSLGNSGTGDQPQHF
TRBJ1-2	TRBD1	TRBV9	NA	TGTGCCAGCAGCACAGGGGGAGATGGCTATGGCTACACCTTC	CASSTGGDGYGYTF
TRBJ2-3	TRBD2	TRBV28	NA	TGTGCCAGCAGTTTTTCTAGCGGGGGGGCGGCCGATACGCAGTATTTT	CASSFSSGGAADTQYF
TRBJ2-2	NA	TRBV5-4	NA	TGTGCCAGCAGCTTGTCTGAGGGGCGCATGACCGGGGAGCTGTTTTTT	CASSLSEGRMTGELFF
TRBJ1-2	NA	TRBV27	NA	TGTGCCAGCAGTTTATTGGCGGGGGGCGCGTTGGGCTACACCTTC	CASSLLAGGALGYTF
TRBJ2-3	TRBD1	TRBV5-1	NA	TGCGCCAGCAGCTCTGGGACAGGGAGCTTCACAGATACGCAGTATTTT	CASSSGTGSFTDTQYF
TRBJ1-4	TRBD1	TRBV3-1/TRBV3-2	NA	TGTGCCAGTACAAAAAATCCGGGACAGGAGAGCTCAACTAATGAAAAACTGTTTTTT	CASTKNPGQESSTNEKLFF
TRBJ1-1	NA	TRBV6-4	NA	TGTGCCAGCAGTGCTCTACGGGACACTGAAGCTTTCTTT	CASSALRDTEAFF
TRBJ1-1	TRBD1	TRBV11-2	NA	TGTGCCAGCAGCTTAGTGCAGGGGGGATGGAACACTGAAGCTTTCTTT	CASSLVQGGWNTEAFF
TRBJ1-5	NA	TRBV7-8	once	TGTGCCAGCAGCTCACTTGGGGGGTCTTCTTGGCAGCCCCAGCATTTT	CASSSLGGSSWQPQHF